The 3 T cell receptor beta chains below come from one sample, sequenced in a study of OX40 agonist ivuxolimab in advanced cancers. Libraries were made using the immunoSEQ multiplex PCR assay. TCRdb took this table from immuneACCESS and kept in-frame rearrangements with V and J called. Such tables lack part of the clones; where checked against another copy, unresolved V genes explain under half of the gap, and the rest is unexplained. The sample includes under 100,000 clones, with 70% to 90% observed a single time. The top ten clones comprise around 0.78% of the sample. The sequenced sample was CD4+ or CD8+ T cells sorted from blood, obtained in a trial of the OX40 agonist ivuxolimab. Receptor source: an adult with an advanced solid tumor such as melanoma, head and neck, liver or kidney cancer.

The rearrangement joins TRBV6-1 to TRBJ2-5; D perhaps matches TRBD2 (6 bases). CDR1 and CDR2 (germline): MNHNS, SASEGT. This CDR3 comprises 12 residues. Trimming took 6 bases from V and 11 from J, leaving 16 bases between them. CDR3 amino acids: CASSPTSREQYF. DNA of the CDR3: TGTGCCAGCAGCCCCACTAGCAGGGAGCAGTACTTC.

The chain recombines TRBV5-4 with TRBJ1-2; D may be TRBD1 (5 bases). The CDR3 is 14 amino acids. Germline V gene sequence: CDR1 SGHNT, CDR2 YYREEE (reference sequence). V lost 3 bases to trimming and J lost 1 base, with 10 bases between them. CDR3 sequence (DNA): TGTGCCAGCAGCTCCGGCAGGGTTAACTATGGCTACACCTTC. Amino acid sequence: CASSSGRVNYGYTF.

CDR3 sequence reads: CASSRGPPTLGNTIYF. CDR3 nucleotides: TGTGCCAGCAGCCGCGGCCCCCCGACCTTGGGAAACACCATATATTTT. This chain joins TRBV2 and TRBJ1-3; D uncertain. The CDR3 covers 16 residues. Looked up from germline, CDR1 is SNHLY and CDR2 is FYNNEI. The germline V and J ends were trimmed by 6 bases and 4 bases, with 19 bases remaining between them.